A selection of T cell receptor beta chains follows, all from one sample in a study of T cells in localized non-small cell lung cancer. Measured with immunoSEQ multiplex PCR; TCRdb has only the in-frame clones, and not every one. The data contain roughly 53,000 clones, around four fifths of them singletons. This sample comprised peripheral blood mononuclear cells, obtained before any cancer treatment. The receptor source for this set is a man between 35 and 75 years old with stage III lung adenocarcinoma. The CDR3 runs from the conserved cysteine through the conserved F or W. A D gene is named only where the DNA matches it firmly. The listing skips clone size in some rows; elsewhere it reads once, few, many or a size class.

TRBJ2-1 TRBD2 TRBV11-2 once TGTGCCAGCAGCCTCCGGACTAGCGGGTATTCGTCTGAGCAGTTCTTC CASSLRTSGYSSEQFF
TRBJ1-5 NA TRBV2 NA TGTGCCAGCAGCCTACAAGGGGCAGAATCCAATCAGCCCCAGCATTTT CASSLQGAESNQPQHF
TRBJ1-5 NA TRBV10-1 NA TGCGCCAGCAGTGCTCAGGCCGATCAGCCCCAGCATTTT CASSAQADQPQHF
TRBJ2-4 NA TRBV20-1 NA TGCAGTGCTGACTCTCGACAGGTTCAGTACTTC CSADSRQVQYF
TRBJ1-5 NA TRBV6-6 NA TGTGCCAGCAGTTACTCGGGGCAGGGCGGGAGTCAGCCCCAGCATTTT CASSYSGQGGSQPQHF
TRBJ2-5 NA TRBV19 once TGTGCCAGTAGTATACAGACAGAGCAAGAGACCCAGTACTTC CASSIQTEQETQYF
TRBJ2-6 NA TRBV10-2 NA TGCGCCAGCAGTGAAGGTGTTACTGGGGCCAACGTCCTGACTTTC CASSEGVTGANVLTF
TRBJ1-2 TRBD1 TRBV29-1 few TGCAGCGCCGGGGCCGGGACAGGGAGGAACTATGGCTACACCTTC CSAGAGTGRNYGYTF
TRBJ2-5 NA TRBV30 once TGTGCCTGGAGGGTCGGGGTAAAGACCCAGTACTTC CAWRVGVKTQYF
TRBJ2-7 NA TRBV6-5 NA TGTGCCAGCAGTTACAGTACTACCCCCACTACCGAGCAGTACTTC CASSYSTTPTTEQYF
TRBJ2-2 TRBD1 TRBV16 few TGTGCCAGCAGCCAGGATGGACAGGAAGGCGGGGAGCTGTTTTTT CASSQDGQEGGELFF
TRBJ1-4 NA TRBV19 few TGTGCCAGTAGCACATCCCCGGGACGGGGGGAAAAACTGTTTTTT CASSTSPGRGEKLFF
TRBJ2-5 TRBD1 TRBV19 NA TGTGCCAGTCAAGGGGACAGCCAAGAGACCCAGTACTTC CASQGDSQETQYF
TRBJ1-6 NA TRBV7-9 NA TGTGCCAGCAGCTCGACGGAGTCACCCCTCCACTTT CASSSTESPLHF
TRBJ1-2 TRBD1 TRBV11-3 NA TGTGCCAGCAGCCCGACAGGGGGTGAAGGCTACACCTTC CASSPTGGEGYTF
TRBJ1-1 NA TRBV6-5 few TGTGCCAGCAGTTACTGGGGGAACACTGAAGCTTTCTTT CASSYWGNTEAFF
TRBJ2-1 NA TRBV12-5 NA TGTGCTAGTGGTTTACCCAAGGGGGGTTACAATGAGCAGTTCTTC CASGLPKGGYNEQFF
TRBJ2-7 NA TRBV18 NA TGTGCCAGCTCACCTGGCGCGCCTGTATACGAGCAGTACTTC CASSPGAPVYEQYF
TRBJ1-1 TRBD1 TRBV6-1 NA TGTGCCAGCGGAACAGGGGTGAACACTGAAGCTTTCTTT CASGTGVNTEAFF
TRBJ1-4 TRBD1 TRBV2 NA TGTGCCAGCAGCCTCACCGGGACAGGGCAGGAAAAACTGTTTTTT CASSLTGTGQEKLFF
TRBJ2-2 NA TRBV7-2 NA TGTGCCAGCAGCTTAGATGGAACCGGGGAGCTGTTTTTT CASSLDGTGELFF
TRBJ1-1 NA TRBV6-1 NA TGTGCCAGCAGTGATGGATGGGTAGGCGTAGCTTTCTTT CASSDGWVGVAFF
TRBJ1-2 NA TRBV4-2 NA TGTGCCAGCAGACGACGGACATTGGACTACACCTTC CASRRRTLDYTF
TRBJ2-6 NA TRBV14 medium-sized TGTGCCAGCACGGGAGCGGGGGCCAACGTCCTGACTTTC CASTGAGANVLTF
TRBJ1-2 NA TRBV6-1 once TGTGCCAGCGGCTACCACGGCAACTATGGCTACACCTTC CASGYHGNYGYTF
TRBJ1-1 NA TRBV5-6 NA TGTGCCAGCAGCTTCCTTAGGAACGTAGGGGACTTGAACACTGAAGCTTTCTTT CASSFLRNVGDLNTEAFF
TRBJ2-1 NA TRBV9 NA TGTGCCAGCAGCGTAGGGTCTGGGCTAGTGAGTGAGCAGTTCTTC CASSVGSGLVSEQFF
TRBJ2-1 NA TRBV19 NA TGTGCCAGTACCCTGGGGGGCCAGACATACAATGAGCAGTTCTTC CASTLGGQTYNEQFF
TRBJ2-5 TRBD1 TRBV27 NA TGTGCCAGCAGCCTACAGGGGGCGCGCGAGACCCAGTACTTC CASSLQGARETQYF
TRBJ1-5 TRBD1 TRBV2 NA TGTGCCAGCAGTGAATCGGCAGGGGGTCTTGGCAATCAGCCCCAGCATTTT CASSESAGGLGNQPQHF
TRBJ2-3 NA TRBV10-3 few TGTGCCATCAGTGGTCAGGGGGGGGAGGCAGATACGCAGTATTTT CAISGQGGEADTQYF
TRBJ2-2 TRBD1 TRBV5-1 NA TGCGCCAGCAGATTCGGACAGGGGGCGCAAGGGGAGCTGTTTTTT CASRFGQGAQGELFF
TRBJ2-7 NA TRBV19 once TGTGCCAGTAGTATTGGGGCTCCTAACTCCTACGAGCAGTACTTC CASSIGAPNSYEQYF
TRBJ1-5 NA TRBV30 NA TGTGCCTGGATGTGGAAAGACCGGGGTAGCAATCAGCCCCAGCATTTT CAWMWKDRGSNQPQHF
TRBJ2-5 NA TRBV13 medium-sized TGTGCCAGCAGCCCTCCGATAACGGGGGAGACCCAGTACTTC CASSPPITGETQYF
TRBJ1-2 TRBD1 TRBV5-1 NA TGCGCCAGCAGCTTACAGGGACAGGACTACACCTTC CASSLQGQDYTF
TRBJ2-7 NA TRBV19 NA TGTGCCACCGGGGACACTACCTACGAGCAGTACTTC CATGDTTYEQYF
TRBJ1-5 NA TRBV30 NA TGTGCCTGGAGGGGGTCGGGCAATCAGCCCCAGCATTTT CAWRGSGNQPQHF
TRBJ1-5 NA TRBV7-6 NA TGTGCCAGCAGCTTAGATCCGAGCGGTCAGCCCCAGCATTTT CASSLDPSGQPQHF
TRBJ1-1 NA TRBV7-9 NA TGTGCCAGCAGGCGTCAGGGGAGGAATACTGAAGCTTTCTTT CASRRQGRNTEAFF
TRBJ2-5 TRBD2 TRBV20-1 NA TGCAGCTCTAGCGGCCAAGAGACCCAGTACTTC CSSSGQETQYF
TRBJ1-2 NA TRBV30 NA TGTGCCTGGAGTTCCGGTGGCTCGTATCGCTACACCTTC CAWSSGGSYRYTF
TRBJ1-2 NA TRBV6-1 NA TGTGCCAGCATGGGAAACTATGGCTACACCTTC CASMGNYGYTF
TRBJ1-2 TRBD1 TRBV19 NA TGTGCCACCTCCGGACAGGGGATCTCTGGCTACACCTTC CATSGQGISGYTF
TRBJ1-4 TRBD1 TRBV30 NA TGTGCCCACGAACGTGTAGGGACAGGGATTCGGGAAAAACTGTTTTTT CAHERVGTGIREKLFF
TRBJ1-5 NA TRBV27 NA TGTGCCAGCAGTAACATAGGACAGATCTATCAGCCCCAGCATTTT CASSNIGQIYQPQHF
TRBJ1-1 NA TRBV27 NA TGTGCCAGCAGCCGAGGGGTGGCCACTGAAGCTTTCTTT CASSRGVATEAFF
TRBJ2-1 TRBD2 TRBV7-3 NA TGTGCCAGCAGCCCTACGGGGGGAAGCAAGTTCTTC CASSPTGGSKFF
TRBJ2-2 TRBD1 TRBV12-5 NA TGTGCTAGTGGAACAGGGGGTTTTGGCGGGGAGCTGTTTTTT CASGTGGFGGELFF
TRBJ2-2 NA TRBV7-3 many TGTGCCAGCAGCGCCCACCAGGCCGGGACCACCGGGGAGCTGTTTTTT CASSAHQAGTTGELFF
TRBJ1-6 NA TRBV27 NA TGTGCCAGCAGCCCCCGTGGAGGGTTAAATTCACCCCTCCACTTT CASSPRGGLNSPLHF
TRBJ1-3 NA TRBV18 NA TGTGCCAGCTCACCACCGCTACCAGGGAGCTCTGGAAACACCATATATTTT CASSPPLPGSSGNTIYF
TRBJ2-3 TRBD1 TRBV6-6 NA TGTGCCAGCAGTTACGAGGGGGCGCGCACAGATACGCAGTATTTT CASSYEGARTDTQYF
TRBJ2-4 TRBD1 TRBV6-1 NA TGTGCCAGCAGGACAGGGGGGGCGAACATTCAGTACTTC CASRTGGANIQYF
TRBJ2-7 TRBD2 TRBV7-3 NA TGTGCCAGCAGCTTGGGGGGGAACTCCTACGAGCAGTACTTC CASSLGGNSYEQYF
TRBJ2-1 NA TRBV13 NA TGTGCCAGCAGCTTAGGGAGTTACAATGAGCAGTTCTTC CASSLGSYNEQFF
TRBJ2-1 NA TRBV2 NA TGTGCCTCGTGGGAGGTCGATGAGCAGTTCTTC CASWEVDEQFF
TRBJ2-2 NA TRBV28 NA TGTGCCAGCAGTTCGCCCGACAGCGTAAACACCGGGGAGCTGTTTTTT CASSSPDSVNTGELFF